Below are 32 T cell receptor beta chains sequenced from a single sample in a study of Ad26.COV2.S vaccination and SARS-CoV-2 variants. The treatment: 19 received Ad26.COV2.S at low or high dose, single or two shots; about 5 received placebo; per-sample allocation not given. After the first vaccine or placebo injection, samples were drawn on day 63. Sequencing used immunoSEQ multiplex PCR; TCRdb keeps in-frame clones, though not all of them. The sample yields about 350,000 clones, roughly 90% seen once. Material: peripheral blood, obtained in a trial of Ad26.COV2.S vaccine versus placebo. These receptor sequences come from a person aged 18-65 years who received the Ad26.COV2.S COVID-19 vaccine or a placebo.

The chain joins TRBV19 to TRBJ2-3; 11 bases fit TRBD2. V dropped 6 bases and J dropped 0; count of bases not matched to a gene: 5. Germline-derived CDR1 and CDR2 are LNHDA and SQIVND (reference sequence). This CDR3 is built from 16 residues. CDR3 residues: CASRGTSGSSTDTQYF. CDR3 coding DNA: TGTGCCAGTAGGGGGACTAGCGGATCTAGCACAGATACGCAGTATTTT. The full variable domain, in which reference TRBV19 and TRBJ2-3 provide the parts outside the CDR3, is DGGITQSPKYLFRKEGQNVTLSCEQNLNHDAMYWYRQDPGQGLRLIYYSQIVNDFQKGDIAEGYSVSREKKESFPLTVTSAQKNPTAFYLCASRGTSGSSTDTQYFGPGTRLTVL.

This clone was picked up one time. The V gene is TRBV5-5, the J gene TRBJ1-5; D is unclear. The germline CDR1 and CDR2 sequences are SGHKS and YYEKEE (reference sequence). V was clipped by 0 bases and J by 0 bases, with 7 bases between them. This CDR3 region has 15 residues. The CDR3 nucleotides read TGTGCCAGCAGCTTGGGGGAGTTTAGCAATCAGCCCCAGCATTTT. Translating gives CASSLGEFSNQPQHF.

In its sample, this clone was seen once. The genes are TRBV2 and TRBJ1-5; 7 bases map to TRBD1. CDR1 and CDR2 (germline): SNHLY, FYNNEI. The J segment lost 5 bases and the V segment lost 6 bases, leaving 13 bases of the junction unmatched. The CDR3 consists of 16 residues. CDR3 in DNA: TGTGCCAGCAGGCCTGAGGGGGCTATGGACGATCAGCCCCAGCATTTT. Translation: CASRPEGAMDDQPQHF.

The rearrangement links TRBV3-1 (or the pseudogene TRBV3-2) to TRBJ2-7, with D unclear. The V end was cut by 0 bases, the J end by 6 bases, with 9 bases between. The CDR3 has 13 amino acids. CDR1 is LGHDT, CDR2 YNNKEL, per germline (reference sequence). For the CDR3, the DNA is TGTGCCAGCAGCCAAGATAATAAGAGCGAGCAGTACTTC. Translating gives CASSQDNKSEQYF.

The rearrangement uses TRBV13 and TRBJ2-7; maybe TRBD1 (6 bases). Trimming removed 5 bases at V and 5 bases at J, with 13 bases between. There are 13 residues in the CDR3. Germline V gives CDR1 PRHDT, CDR2 FYEKMQ (reference sequence). CDR3 in amino acids: CASSVSDSHEQYF. CDR3 in DNA: TGTGCCAGCAGCGTATCGGACAGCCACGAGCAGTACTTC.

The CDR3 loop is CASSPRGGRETQYF. CDR3 DNA sequence: TGTGCCAGCAGCCCTAGGGGGGGGCGAGAGACCCAGTACTTC. The chain joins TRBV7-9 to TRBJ2-5, with D maybe TRBD2 (7 bases). This CDR3 is 14 amino acids long. Germline-derived CDR1 and CDR2 are SEHNR and FQNEAQ (reference sequence). V gave up 5 bases and J gave up 4 bases, with 14 bases separating them.

The genes are TRBV19 and TRBJ1-2; no clear D gene. This CDR3 has 14 residues. V shed 4 bases and J shed 5 bases, with 14 bases lying between them. Germline loops: CDR1 LNHDA, CDR2 SQIVND (reference sequence). CDR3 DNA: TGTGCCAGTAGTACCGCTGGCCGGGGTTATGGCTACACCTTC. It encodes CASSTAGRGYGYTF.

The rearrangement joins TRBV19 to TRBJ1-5; 7 bases are a match to TRBD1. Germline V gene sequence: CDR1 LNHDA, CDR2 SQIVND (reference sequence). CDR3 size: 16 residues. The V and J ends lost 3 bases and 3 bases, in that order; junction bases with no gene match: 8. This CDR3 is CASSIAGGGFNQPQHF. The CDR3 nucleotides read TGTGCCAGTAGTATCGCTGGAGGGGGCTTCAATCAGCCCCAGCATTTT.

This clone appeared a single time. The rearrangement links TRBV19 to TRBJ1-5; D gene unclear. The CDR3 sequence is 15 residues long. The germline V gene has CDR1 LNHDA and CDR2 SQIVND (reference sequence). V lost 3 bases and J 2 bases, leaving 11 bases between the germline ends. The CDR3, as DNA: TGTGCCAGTAGTATCTCTGGGTTAGGCAATCAGCCCCAGCATTTT. Translating gives CASSISGLGNQPQHF.

The chain is built from TRBV19 and TRBJ2-1; TRBD2 matches at 10 bases. Germline loops: CDR1 LNHDA, CDR2 SQIVND (reference sequence). The CDR3 contains 16 residues. V lost 4 bases, J lost 1 base, and 4 bases stayed unmatched. CDR3 loop: CASSTSGSRSYNEQFF. DNA of the CDR3: TGTGCCAGTAGTACTAGCGGGAGTAGGTCCTACAATGAGCAGTTCTTC. Complete variable domain (other parts from reference TRBV19 and TRBJ2-1): DGGITQSPKYLFRKEGQNVTLSCEQNLNHDAMYWYRQDPGQGLRLIYYSQIVNDFQKGDIAEGYSVSREKKESFPLTVTSAQKNPTAFYLCASSTSGSRSYNEQFFGPGTRLTVL.

The chain recombines TRBV19 with TRBJ2-1; 13 bases map to TRBD2. The CDR3 extends over 16 amino acids. Germline V lookup: CDR1 LNHDA, CDR2 SQIVND (reference sequence). The V gene end was trimmed by 5 bases and the J gene end by 7 bases; junction bases not matched to a gene: 8. CDR3 sequence reads: CASSATSGRAKNEQFF. The CDR3 DNA is TGTGCCAGTAGTGCTACTAGCGGGAGGGCCAAAAATGAGCAGTTCTTC.

The J gene is TRBJ2-1, the V gene TRBV19; 10 nucleotides match TRBD2. From germline, CDR1 is LNHDA and CDR2 SQIVND (reference sequence). This CDR3 has 15 residues. The ends lost 5 bases at V and 8 bases at J; junction bases unmatched: 9. CDR3 protein: CASSPSSGGWDEQFF. DNA of the CDR3: TGTGCCAGTAGTCCCTCTAGCGGGGGTTGGGATGAGCAGTTCTTC. Based on the CDR3 plus reference TRBV19 and TRBJ2-1, the full variable domain is DGGITQSPKYLFRKEGQNVTLSCEQNLNHDAMYWYRQDPGQGLRLIYYSQIVNDFQKGDIAEGYSVSREKKESFPLTVTSAQKNPTAFYLCASSPSSGGWDEQFFGPGTRLTVL.

The chain carries TRBV5-1 and TRBJ2-5, with D maybe TRBD1 (7 bases). CDR1 is SGHRS and CDR2 is YFSETQ in the germline V gene. V dropped 1 base and J dropped 3 bases, with 10 bases sitting between them. The CDR3 contains 14 residues. The CDR3 loop is CASSLRGTEETQYF. In nucleotides, the CDR3 is TGCGCCAGCAGCTTGCGCGGGACAGAAGAGACCCAGTACTTC.

V is TRBV6-5 and J is TRBJ2-7; TRBD1 is a possible D gene (6 bases). CDR1 and CDR2 from the germline V gene are MNHEY and SVGAGI. V lost 6 bases to trimming and J lost 3 bases, with 9 bases between them. The CDR3 is made up of 12 amino acids. This CDR3 is CASRGHLYEQYF. CDR3 DNA sequence: TGTGCCAGCAGGGGACATCTCTACGAGCAGTACTTC.

The V call is TRBV5-1, the J call TRBJ2-1; tentative D call: TRBD1 (6 bases). Germline assignment: CDR1 SGHRS and CDR2 YFSETQ. CDR3 length: 15 amino acids. V was shortened by 4 bases and J by 0 bases, with 11 bases between the two germline ends. The chain's CDR3 is CASSRTDSSYNEQFF. The CDR3 DNA follows: TGCGCCAGCAGCCGGACAGATAGCTCCTACAATGAGCAGTTCTTC.

The V and J genes are TRBV28 and TRBJ2-4; 9 bases are a match to TRBD2. CDR1 and CDR2 (germline): MDHEN, SYDVKM. The V and J ends lost 8 bases and 0 bases, in that order; junction bases with no gene match: 2. The CDR3 loop spans 14 amino acids. The chain's CDR3 is CASLAGTAKNIQYF. The CDR3 nucleotides are TGTGCCAGCCTAGCGGGGACAGCCAAAAACATTCAGTACTTC.

This chain connects TRBV7-7 to TRBJ2-5; TRBD1 matches at 7 bases. J gave up 5 bases and V 5 bases, and 14 bases lay outside the gene matches. The V gene's germline CDR1 is SSHAT and CDR2 FNYEAQ (reference sequence). This CDR3 contains 16 residues. The CDR3 bases are TGTGCCAGCAGCGTCGACAGGGCGAGGTCTGGGGAGACCCAGTACTTC. Translated: CASSVDRARSGETQYF. The whole variable domain, filled in from reference TRBV7-7 and TRBJ2-5, reads GAGVSQSPRYKVTKRGQDVTLRCDPISSHATLYWYQQALGQGPEFLTYFNYEAQPDKSGLPSDRFSAERPEGSISTLTIQRTEQRDSAMYRCASSVDRARSGETQYFGPGTRLLVL.

The rearrangement uses TRBV6-5 and TRBJ2-3, with D possibly being TRBD2 (6 bases). Germline CDR1 is MNHEY and CDR2 is SVGAGI. V lost 6 bases and J lost 1, with 8 bases in between. The CDR3 contains 13 residues. The chain's CDR3 is CASRDYRTDTQYF. The CDR3 DNA reads as TGTGCCAGCAGGGACTACCGCACAGATACGCAGTATTTT.

The chain combines TRBV3-1 (or the pseudogene TRBV3-2) with TRBJ1-4; the D gene is possibly TRBD1 (6 bases). Trimming pared 1 base from V and 8 bases from J, leaving 14 bases between. CDR3 length: 15 amino acids. Per germline, CDR1 LGHDT and CDR2 YNNKEL (reference sequence). The CDR3 protein is CASSQGRGAREKLFF. The DNA for the CDR3 is TGTGCCAGCAGCCAAGGCAGGGGCGCAAGGGAAAAACTGTTTTTT.

The genes are TRBV5-5 and TRBJ1-5; D is ambiguous. Trimming removed 4 bases from V and 0 bases from J, with 11 bases in between. Germline assignment: CDR1 SGHKS and CDR2 YYEKEE (reference sequence). The CDR3 has 15 amino acids. CDR3 nucleotide sequence: TGTGCCAGCAGCATGACACCATATAGCAATCAGCCCCAGCATTTT. As protein: CASSMTPYSNQPQHF. Filled out from reference TRBV5-5 and TRBJ1-5, the complete variable domain reads DAGVTQSPTHLIKTRGQQVTLRCSPISGHKSVSWYQQVLGQGPQFIFQYYEKEERGRGNFPDRFSARQFPNYSSELNVNALLLGDSALYLCASSMTPYSNQPQHFGDGTRLSIL.

The V gene is TRBV7-9, the J gene TRBJ2-1; D unresolved. Germline lookup yields CDR1 SEHNR and CDR2 FQNEAQ (reference sequence). Trimming cost V 1 base and J 8 bases, with 12 bases left between them. This CDR3 has 14 amino acids. The CDR3 loop reads CASSLVGPDDEQFF. DNA for the CDR3: TGTGCCAGCAGCTTAGTCGGACCCGACGATGAGCAGTTCTTC.

This chain connects TRBV4-2 to TRBJ1-5; possibly TRBD1 for D (6 bases). V was shortened by 0 bases and J by 6 bases, with 15 bases between the two germline ends. The CDR3 spans 16 residues. Germline V gives CDR1 LGHNA, CDR2 YNFKEQ. DNA for the CDR3: TGTGCCAGCAGCCAAGACTTGGCGTCAGGGGTTCAGCCCCAGCATTTT. Translating gives CASSQDLASGVQPQHF.

V usage is TRBV28 and J usage is TRBJ2-7; D not resolved. CDR3 length: 14 residues. V was trimmed by 2 bases and J by 2 bases, leaving 10 bases between them. The germline gives CDR1 MDHEN, CDR2 SYDVKM. The CDR3 loop is CASSLLNSPYEQYF. The CDR3 DNA sequence: TGTGCCAGCAGTTTACTTAACTCTCCCTACGAGCAGTACTTC.

V gene TRBV12-3 or TRBV12-4 combines with J gene TRBJ1-6; no clear D. This CDR3 is built from 12 residues. The V and J ends lost 6 bases and 8 bases respectively, with 8 bases between them. The CDR3 reads CASSQSYSPLHF. The CDR3 DNA is TGTGCCAGCAGCCAGAGTTATTCACCCCTCCACTTT.

The rearrangement links TRBV19 to TRBJ1-1, with 7 nucleotides matching TRBD1. V trimming: 5 bases; J trimming: 0 bases; junction bases outside the gene matches: 6. The germline CDR1 and CDR2 sequences are LNHDA and SQIVND (reference sequence). This CDR3 has 15 residues. In DNA, the CDR3 is TGTGCCAGTAGTCCCCTGACAGGGATGAACACTGAAGCTTTCTTT. Encoded protein: CASSPLTGMNTEAFF.

The CDR3 spells CAIARGEFNYGYTF. The CDR3 DNA follows: TGTGCCATCGCGAGGGGGGAGTTCAACTATGGCTACACCTTC. The chain employs TRBV10-3 and TRBJ1-2; tentatively, D is TRBD1 (6 bases). CDR1 is ENHRY, CDR2 SYGVKD, per germline. V lost 8 bases and J lost 2, with 15 bases in between. The CDR3 runs 14 residues.

CDR3 sequence reads: CASSVEPASTDTQYF. CDR3 sequence (DNA): TGTGCCAGCAGCGTAGAACCAGCTTCAACAGATACGCAGTATTTT. This chain uses TRBV9 with TRBJ2-3; D unresolved. The germline V and J ends were trimmed by 0 bases and 3 bases, with 11 bases remaining between them. CDR3 length: 15 residues. Germline loops: CDR1 SGDLS, CDR2 YYNGEE. The full variable domain, its missing parts supplied by reference TRBV9 and TRBJ2-3, is DSGVTQTPKHLITATGQRVTLRCSPRSGDLSVYWYQQSLDQGLQFLIQYYNGEERAKGNILERFSAQQFPDLHSELNLSSLELGDSALYFCASSVEPASTDTQYFGPGTRLTVL.

The genes are TRBV30 and TRBJ2-1; a possible D gene is TRBD2 (5 bases). V shed 2 bases and J shed 2 bases, with 10 bases lying between them. Germline CDR1 GTSNPN, CDR2 SVGIG (reference sequence). The CDR3 has 14 residues. The CDR3 DNA reads as TGTGCCTGGAGTAGTGGGAGCACCTACAATGAGCAGTTCTTC. This translates into CAWSSGSTYNEQFF.

V and J are TRBV5-1 and TRBJ2-3; D gene ambiguous. Per germline, CDR1 SGHRS and CDR2 YFSETQ. Deletions cut 2 bases from V and 3 bases from J, with 13 bases between. CDR3 length: 15 residues. The CDR3 coding sequence is TGCGCCAGCAGCTTATCCGGTGCGGTAACAGATACGCAGTATTTT. It specifies CASSLSGAVTDTQYF.

The CDR3 nucleotides are TGTGCCAGTAGAGAGGACACAAAGAACTATGGCTACACCTTC. It encodes CASREDTKNYGYTF. This sequence joins TRBV19 and TRBJ1-2, with D perhaps matching TRBD1 (5 bases). CDR1 is LNHDA, CDR2 SQIVND, per germline (reference sequence). Trimming pared 6 bases from V and 2 bases from J, leaving 13 bases between. This CDR3 spans 14 amino acids.

The chain employs TRBV7-9 and TRBJ1-1; 7 bases are a match to TRBD1. CDR3 size: 15 residues. From germline, CDR1 is SEHNR and CDR2 FQNEAQ (reference sequence). V lost 5 bases and J lost 3; bases outside the gene matches: 9. Here the CDR3 reads CASSASRGWDTEAFF. CDR3 nucleotides: TGTGCCAGCAGCGCAAGCAGGGGGTGGGACACTGAAGCTTTCTTT.

This rearrangement joins TRBV4-3 to TRBJ1-4; 8 nucleotides match TRBD1. Germline CDR1 reads LGHNA; CDR2 reads YSLEER. The CDR3 contains 18 residues. V dropped 0 bases and J dropped 8; count of bases not matched to a gene: 14. CDR3 nucleotides: TGCGCCAGCAGCCAAGACCTTCCGACAGGGGCTTATATAGAAAAACTGTTTTTT. Protein: CASSQDLPTGAYIEKLFF.